This TCR beta chain was sequenced during a study of blood T cell repertoires in COVID-19. Looking at the study overall: COVID-19 samples from acute and convalescent phases originated in the United States, Italy and Spain.

The CDR3 has 15 residues. V lost 3 bases to trimming and J lost 4 bases; unmatched junction nucleotides: 7. Germline-derived CDR1 and CDR2 are KGHSH and LQKENI. Method: immunoSEQ multiplex PCR; TCRdb's copy keeps in-frame clones and lacks some. This table has about 210,000 clones, about four fifths appearing once. This clonotype originated in a woman aged 45-65 years with acute COVID-19. The sequencing input was PBMCs or T cells enriched from blood (not recorded which). The rearrangement links TRBV18 to TRBJ2-7; TRBD1 matches 9 bases. The CDR3 spells CASSPLGTGQYEQYF. CDR3 bases: TGTGCCAGCTCACCCCTCGGGACAGGGCAATACGAGCAGTACTTC.